What follows are 30 T cell receptor beta chains derived from one specimen sequenced in a study of cytomegalovirus exposure and HLA in healthy donors. The data were produced by immunoSEQ multiplex PCR, yet TCRdb's version contains in-frame clones alone and is incomplete. The sample comprises a few hundred thousand clones, approximately 86% of which are singletons, and 2.9% rests with the top ten. Material: PBMCs. The receptors were gathered from a woman under 30 in good health and CMV-seronegative.

CDR3 nucleotides: TGCGCCAGCAGCCTGCGCGACAGACAGGGGGATCAGCCCCAGCATTTT. It translates to CASSLRDRQGDQPQHF. This chain connects TRBV4-1 to TRBJ1-5; 9 bases fit TRBD1. The CDR3 runs to 16 residues. The V gene end was trimmed by 4 bases and the J gene end by 5 bases; junction bases not matched to a gene: 9. Germline values: CDR1 MGHRA, CDR2 YSYEKL.

The V gene is TRBV6-5, the J gene TRBJ2-1, with D tentatively TRBD2 (6 bases). The CDR3 has 14 amino acids. CDR1 and CDR2 from the germline V gene are MNHEY and SVGAGI. The V end was cut by 5 bases, the J end by 0 bases, with 8 bases between. The CDR3 spells CASSLGSSYNEQFF. The CDR3 nucleotides are TGTGCCAGCAGTCTCGGGAGCTCCTACAATGAGCAGTTCTTC.

The V call is TRBV2, the J call TRBJ1-4; 8 bases map to TRBD1. V shed 4 bases, J shed 6 bases, and the junction held 4 bases outside the gene matches. Germline CDR1 SNHLY, CDR2 FYNNEI. The CDR3 is 14 residues long. The CDR3 coding sequence is TGTGCCAGCAGTGTGGTCAGGGGGCATGAAAAACTGTTTTTT. Translation gives CASSVVRGHEKLFF.

This chain joins TRBV2 and TRBJ2-3, with D perhaps TRBD1 (5 bases). In germline, CDR1 is SNHLY, CDR2 FYNNEI. There are 14 residues in the CDR3. Trimming cost V 6 bases and J 3 bases, with 13 bases left between them. CDR3 loop: CASRAGQGTDTQYF. CDR3 DNA: TGTGCCAGCAGGGCCGGGCAGGGAACAGATACGCAGTATTTT.

This chain connects TRBV30 to TRBJ2-1, with 8 bases matching TRBD2. CDR1 is GTSNPN, CDR2 SVGIG, per germline (reference sequence). The trim removed 4 bases at V and 8 bases at J, leaving 13 bases unmatched. This CDR3 comprises 15 residues. The CDR3 DNA is TGTGCCTGGAATGTTCCGGGACTAGGAATCGATGAGCAGTTCTTC. This sequence encodes CAWNVPGLGIDEQFF.

The CDR3 region is CASSPGGYGGAARETQYF. The CDR3 DNA reads TGTGCCAGCAGCCCTGGGGGGTACGGCGGCGCCGCCCGGGAGACCCAGTACTTC. This sequence joins TRBV7-9 and TRBJ2-5, with a weak D call TRBD2 (6 bases). The CDR3 has 18 residues. The V and J ends lost 5 bases and 5 bases respectively, with 27 bases between them. CDR1 and CDR2 (germline): SEHNR, FQNEAQ (reference sequence).

The V gene is TRBV9, the J gene TRBJ1-5; TRBD1 matches at 7 bases. The V segment lost 4 bases and the J segment 5 bases; nucleotides outside the gene matches: 3. This CDR3 comprises 13 residues. The germline V gene encodes CDR1 SGDLS and CDR2 YYNGEE. The CDR3 region has the DNA TGTGCCAGCAGCAGAACAGGGGATCAGCCCCAGCATTTT. As protein: CASSRTGDQPQHF.

This rearrangement joins TRBV5-1 to TRBJ1-1; 11 nucleotides agree with TRBD1. The CDR3 sequence is 16 residues long. Germline V gene data show CDR1 as SGHRS and CDR2 as YFSETQ. Trimming took 1 base from V and 1 from J; bases not matched to a gene: 3. The CDR3 coding sequence is TGCGCCAGCAGCTTGCACGGGACAGGGGGGAACACTGAAGCTTTCTTT. Its translation is CASSLHGTGGNTEAFF.

About this clone itself: Other DNA sequences of this sample code for an identical CDR3. This chain joins TRBV6-5 and TRBJ2-7, with 7 bases matching TRBD2. Germline V gives CDR1 MNHEY, CDR2 SVGAGI. The junction had 4 bases not matched to a gene; V was cut back by 5 bases and J by 3 bases. The CDR3 covers 13 residues. CDR3 protein: CASSPRGGYEQYF. CDR3 nucleotides: TGTGCCAGCAGTCCCCGCGGGGGCTACGAGCAGTACTTC.

The chain recombines TRBV10-2 with TRBJ2-3; possible D gene TRBD2, 6 bases. Germline V gene data show CDR1 as WSHSY and CDR2 as SAAADI. Trimming took off 3 bases at V and 14 bases at J, with 21 bases between the two ends. The CDR3 has 14 amino acids. The DNA for the CDR3 is TGCGCCAGCAGTGATCTACTAGCACAGACTGCTCCGTATTTT. Encoded protein: CASSDLLAQTAPYF.

This chain joins TRBV18 and TRBJ2-5; possibly TRBD1 for D (5 bases). This CDR3 spans 14 amino acids. CDR1 and CDR2 from the germline V gene are KGHSH and LQKENI. V was shortened by 3 bases and J by 3 bases, with 11 bases between the two germline ends. The CDR3 DNA follows: TGTGCCAGCTCACCCTTCCAAGGGGAAGAGACCCAGTACTTC. Translating it yields CASSPFQGEETQYF.

The CDR3 is CASSQRTGTDTQYF. CDR3 DNA: TGTGCCAGCAGCCAACGGACTGGCACAGATACGCAGTATTTT. The rearrangement links TRBV7-2 to TRBJ2-3; D may be TRBD2 (5 bases). CDR1 SGHTA and CDR2 FQGNSA come from the germline V gene. V lost 5 bases to trimming and J lost 1 base, with 10 bases between them. The CDR3 is 14 residues long.

The CDR3 here is CASSQAWLRDRNQPQHF. CDR3 in DNA: TGCGCCAGCAGCCAAGCCTGGCTCCGGGACAGAAATCAGCCCCAGCATTTT. This chain connects TRBV4-1 to TRBJ1-5; 7 bases line up with TRBD1. Germline V lookup: CDR1 MGHRA, CDR2 YSYEKL. The trim removed 1 base at V and 4 bases at J, leaving 10 bases unmatched. The CDR3 is 17 amino acids.

V usage is TRBV5-5 and J usage is TRBJ2-1; 14 bases line up with TRBD2. Germline V lookup: CDR1 SGHKS, CDR2 YYEKEE (reference sequence). J lost 2 bases, V lost 3 bases, and 10 bases had no gene match. The length of the CDR3 is 19 residues. For the CDR3, the DNA is TGTGCCAGCAGCTCGAACCCGGGACTAGCGGGAGAGGCCTACAATGAGCAGTTCTTC. Its translation is CASSSNPGLAGEAYNEQFF.

The rearrangement links TRBV2 to TRBJ2-1; TRBD2 matches 9 bases. The CDR3 is made up of 13 amino acids. The ends lost 8 bases at V and 3 bases at J; junction bases unmatched: 2. The germline V gene encodes CDR1 SNHLY and CDR2 FYNNEI. The CDR3 nucleotides read TGTGCCAGCGCTAGCGGGGACTACAATGAGCAGTTCTTC. Encoded protein: CASASGDYNEQFF. The whole variable domain, remainder taken from reference TRBV2 and TRBJ2-1, is EPEVTQTPSHQVTQMGQEVILRCVPISNHLYFYWYRQILGQKVEFLVSFYNNEISEKSEIFDDQFSVERPDGSNFTLKIRSTKLEDSAMYFCASASGDYNEQFFGPGTRLTVL.

The J gene is TRBJ2-3, the V gene TRBV25-1, with 10 bases that match TRBD1. Germline trimming cut 3 bases from V and 3 bases from J; bases unmatched to any gene: 6. CDR3 size: 16 residues. Germline V gives CDR1 MGHDK, CDR2 SYGVNS. CDR3 amino acids: CASSEPGQGFTDTQYF. DNA of the CDR3: TGTGCCAGCAGTGAGCCGGGACAGGGGTTTACAGATACGCAGTATTTT.

This sequence joins TRBV5-1 and TRBJ2-2; 9 nucleotides match TRBD2. CDR3 length: 15 residues. The V gene end was trimmed by 6 bases and the J gene end by 4 bases; junction bases not matched to a gene: 7. Germline values: CDR1 SGHRS, CDR2 YFSETQ. CDR3 sequence (DNA): TGCGCCAGCATCCTTCTAGCGGGGAGCACCGGGGAGCTGTTTTTT. It is translated as CASILLAGSTGELFF.

The chain recombines TRBV29-1 with TRBJ2-7; 9 bases map to TRBD2. V gave up 4 bases and J gave up 0 bases; unmatched junction bases: 4. The CDR3 is made up of 14 amino acids. In germline, CDR1 is SQVTM, CDR2 ANQGSEA. In nucleotides, the CDR3 is TGCAGCGTTGCCGGGACTAGCCCCTCCTACGAGCAGTACTTC. Protein: CSVAGTSPSYEQYF.

The CDR3 DNA is TGTGCCAGCGATCGATCCGGGAACACTGAAGCTTTCTTT. Protein: CASDRSGNTEAFF. The chain combines TRBV2 with TRBJ1-1; D not certain. Germline-derived CDR1 and CDR2 are SNHLY and FYNNEI. V lost 8 bases to trimming and J lost 1 base, with 11 bases between them. The CDR3 has 13 residues.

The chain links TRBV28 to TRBJ2-1; 11 bases agree with TRBD2. The CDR3 contains 16 residues. Germline lookup yields CDR1 MDHEN and CDR2 SYDVKM. The V segment lost 8 bases and the J segment 9 bases; nucleotides outside the gene matches: 15. CDR3 residues: CASWSTSGIPAGEQFF. In DNA, the CDR3 is TGTGCCAGCTGGTCGACTAGCGGGATTCCGGCGGGTGAGCAGTTCTTC.

This clone appeared once. This chain connects TRBV6-1 to TRBJ2-1, with D unclear. The germline V gene has CDR1 MNHNS and CDR2 SASEGT. V lost 0 bases to trimming and J lost 2 bases, with 11 bases between them. The CDR3 sequence is 16 residues long. This chain's CDR3 is CASSEAFTTPYNEQFF. For the CDR3, the DNA is TGTGCCAGCAGTGAAGCGTTTACTACTCCCTACAATGAGCAGTTCTTC.

V is TRBV15 and J is TRBJ1-5, with 7 positions matching TRBD1. V trimming: 0 bases; J trimming: 8 bases; junction bases outside the gene matches: 4. From germline, CDR1 is LNHNV and CDR2 YYDKDF (reference sequence). The CDR3 has 14 amino acids. This chain's CDR3 is CATSRDYQGEPQHF. For the CDR3, the DNA is TGTGCCACCAGCAGAGATTATCAGGGGGAGCCCCAGCATTTT. The full variable domain, rest sourced from reference TRBV15 and TRBJ1-5, is DAMVIQNPRYQVTQFGKPVTLSCSQTLNHNVMYWYQQKSSQAPKLLFHYYDKDFNNEADTPDNFQSRRPNTSFCFLDIRSPGLGDTAMYLCATSRDYQGEPQHFGDGTRLSIL.

The gene calls are TRBV28 and TRBJ2-7; 14 bases align to TRBD2. V trimming: 4 bases; J trimming: 4 bases; junction bases outside the gene matches: 6. CDR1 is MDHEN and CDR2 is SYDVKM in the germline V gene. This CDR3 contains 16 residues. The CDR3 DNA reads TGTGCCAGCAGTTACGGACTAGCGGGAGGAGGGTACGAGCAGTACTTC. Translated: CASSYGLAGGGYEQYF.

V gene TRBV7-2 combines with J gene TRBJ2-5, with D tentatively TRBD2 (5 bases). CDR1 is SGHTA and CDR2 is FQGNSA in the germline V gene. The CDR3 contains 13 residues. V was pared by 5 bases and J by 4 bases, with 11 bases between. The CDR3 here is CASSARTGETQYF. The CDR3 bases are TGTGCCAGCAGCGCCCGGACTGGAGAGACCCAGTACTTC.

The chain has TRBV7-3 and TRBJ2-1; TRBD2 matches 9 bases. There are 15 residues in the CDR3. CDR1 and CDR2 from the germline V gene are SGHTA and FQGTGA. The trim removed 5 bases at V and 2 bases at J, leaving 4 bases unmatched. The CDR3 DNA reads as TGTGCCAGCAGCGGTAGCGGGAGCCCCTACAATGAGCAGTTCTTC. Translating gives CASSGSGSPYNEQFF.

The chain joins TRBV15 to TRBJ1-1; no firm D call. V shed 1 base and J shed 1 base, with 7 bases lying between them. Germline CDR1 LNHNV, CDR2 YYDKDF (reference sequence). This CDR3 spans 14 amino acids. CDR3 protein: CATSRVRENTEAFF. CDR3 sequence (DNA): TGTGCCACCAGCAGAGTTCGGGAGAACACTGAAGCTTTCTTT.

J is TRBJ1-4 and V is TRBV6-5; 8 nucleotides align to TRBD1. The CDR3 totals 15 residues. Germline CDR1 is MNHEY and CDR2 is SVGAGI. The junction had 10 bases not matched to a gene; V was cut back by 6 bases and J by 7 bases. The CDR3 nucleotides read TGTGCCAGCAGCAACACCGGACAGGGTGGTGAAAAACTGTTTTTT. This encodes CASSNTGQGGEKLFF.

V usage is TRBV5-4 and J usage is TRBJ1-1; unclear D gene. Germline values: CDR1 SGHNT, CDR2 YYREEE (reference sequence). This CDR3 comprises 14 residues. Trimming removed 3 bases from V and 0 bases from J, with 9 bases in between. CDR3 coding DNA: TGTGCCAGCAGCTCAAAAGCGGTGAACACTGAAGCTTTCTTT. Protein sequence: CASSSKAVNTEAFF.

The chain is built from TRBV6-5 and TRBJ2-2; 7 nucleotides line up with TRBD2. After removal of 6 bases from V and 4 bases from J, the junction contained 5 bases not matched to a gene. The CDR3 runs 14 residues. Germline CDR1 is MNHEY and CDR2 is SVGAGI. In DNA, the CDR3 is TGTGCCAGCAGCCAGGGACTATTCACCGGGGAGCTGTTTTTT. Protein sequence: CASSQGLFTGELFF.

The chain joins TRBV27 to TRBJ1-2; 8 nucleotides line up with TRBD1. This CDR3 spans 15 amino acids. Trimming took 6 bases from V and 5 from J; bases not matched to a gene: 11. The germline V gene encodes CDR1 MNHEY and CDR2 SMNVEV (reference sequence). This CDR3 is CASSKGQGLGYGYTF. The CDR3 DNA reads as TGTGCCAGCAGCAAAGGACAGGGACTGGGGTATGGCTACACCTTC.